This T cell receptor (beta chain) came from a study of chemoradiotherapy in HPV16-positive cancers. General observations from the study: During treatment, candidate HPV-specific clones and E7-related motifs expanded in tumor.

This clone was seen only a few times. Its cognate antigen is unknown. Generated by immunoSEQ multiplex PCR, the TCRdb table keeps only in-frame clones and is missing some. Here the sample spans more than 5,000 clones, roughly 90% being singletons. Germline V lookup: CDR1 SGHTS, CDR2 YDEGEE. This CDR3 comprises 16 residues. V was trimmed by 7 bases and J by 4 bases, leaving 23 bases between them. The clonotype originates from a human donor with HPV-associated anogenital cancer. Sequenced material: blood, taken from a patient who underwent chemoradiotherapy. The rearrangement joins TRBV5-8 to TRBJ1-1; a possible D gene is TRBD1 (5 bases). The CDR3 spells CASGGRGGSVGTEAFF. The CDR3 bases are TGTGCCAGCGGAGGGAGGGGCGGCTCGGTCGGCACTGAAGCTTTCTTT.